This T cell receptor (beta chain) was recovered during a study of beta chain features in type 1 diabetes. Comment on this clone: The antigen is unknown.

The authors reverse transcribed all of the isolated RNA, so sequencing captured expressed TCRB transcripts. TCRdb's table, derived via immunoSEQ multiplex PCR, lists solely in-frame clones and lacks some. The sample records about 700,000 clones, 13% being singletons. Overall study findings and caveats: Naive, central memory and Treg TCRB repertoires appeared more alike in patients than in healthy donors. Type 1 diabetes patients had moderately but significantly shorter TCRB CDR3s in all four CD4+ subsets. Fewer insertions but more deletions were seen at VDJ junctions in type 1 diabetes patients.

CD45RO/CCR7/CD25/CD127/CD95/CD27 sorting isolated CD4+ naive, central memory, regulatory and stem cell-like memory cells. The purity of all sorted populations exceeded 98%. The CDR3 totals 14 residues. CDR1 is SGDLS and CDR2 is YYNGEE in the germline V gene. With V trimmed by 5 bases and J by 2 bases, 6 bases remained unmatched. What was sequenced was naive CD4+ T cells from blood. This clonotype was obtained from a man aged 18 to 29 with type 1 diabetes. This sequence joins TRBV9 and TRBJ2-5; 7 nucleotides align to TRBD2. The CDR3 protein is CASSRTSEQETQYF. The CDR3 coding sequence is TGTGCCAGCAGTAGAACTAGCGAACAAGAGACCCAGTACTTC.